This T cell receptor (beta chain) comes out of a study of blood T cell repertoires in COVID-19. Study information: Sources were T cells, B-cell-depleted T cells, or PBMCs; the material itself was cDNA or gDNA.

Authors' analysis steps: Reference gene primer amplification gave estimated nucleated cell counts. Profiling relied on immunoSEQ multiplex PCR, and the TCRdb table lists in-frame clones only, not all of them. The V and J calls and the clone size are those of that table, but D and trimming were determined from the DNA. Of around 150,000 clones in the sample, around 81% were seen once. Per the germline V gene, CDR1 is SGHAT and CDR2 is FQNNGV. The CDR3 covers 15 residues. This clone appeared once. Relative to the germline gene, one junction end is altered; a read error may explain this. The rearrangement links TRBV11-2 to TRBJ1-6; D might be TRBD1 (5 bases). The specimen was peripheral blood. The TCR sequence derives from a woman aged 60-70 years with active or convalescent COVID-19. The CDR3 DNA reads TGTGCCAGCAACTTAGAAGGGGCTTATAATTCACCCCTCCACTTT. This translates into CASNLEGAYNSPLHF. The variable domain in full, with the rest retrieved from reference TRBV11-2 and TRBJ1-6, is EAGVAQSPRYKIIEKRQSVAFWCNPISGHATLYWYQQILGQGPKLLIQFQNNGVVDDSQLPKDRFSAERLKGVDSTLKIQPAKLEDSAVYLCASNLEGAYNSPLHFGNGTRLTVT.